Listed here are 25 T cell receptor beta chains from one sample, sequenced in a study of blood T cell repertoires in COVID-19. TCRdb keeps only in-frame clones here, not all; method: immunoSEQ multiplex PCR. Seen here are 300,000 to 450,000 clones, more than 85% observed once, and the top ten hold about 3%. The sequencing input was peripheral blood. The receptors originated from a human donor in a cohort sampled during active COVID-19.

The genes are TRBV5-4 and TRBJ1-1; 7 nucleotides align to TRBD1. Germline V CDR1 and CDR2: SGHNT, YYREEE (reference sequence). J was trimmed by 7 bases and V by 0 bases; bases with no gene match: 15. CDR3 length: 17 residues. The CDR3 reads CASSLDGGGQPSSEAFF. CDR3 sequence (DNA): TGTGCCAGCAGCTTGGACGGGGGGGGACAGCCTTCTAGTGAAGCTTTCTTT.

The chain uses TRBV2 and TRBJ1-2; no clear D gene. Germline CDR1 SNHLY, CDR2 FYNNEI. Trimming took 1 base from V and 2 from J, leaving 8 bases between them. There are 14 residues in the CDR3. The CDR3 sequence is CASSEDTTNYGYTF. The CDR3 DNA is TGTGCCAGCAGTGAAGACACCACCAACTATGGCTACACCTTC.

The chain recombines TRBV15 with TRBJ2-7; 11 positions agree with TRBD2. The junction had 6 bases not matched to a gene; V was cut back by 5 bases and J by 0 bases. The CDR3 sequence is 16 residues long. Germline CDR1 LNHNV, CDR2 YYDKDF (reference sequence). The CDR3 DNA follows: TGTGCCACCAGCGTTAGCGGGAGGGCCCCCTCCTACGAGCAGTACTTC. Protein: CATSVSGRAPSYEQYF.

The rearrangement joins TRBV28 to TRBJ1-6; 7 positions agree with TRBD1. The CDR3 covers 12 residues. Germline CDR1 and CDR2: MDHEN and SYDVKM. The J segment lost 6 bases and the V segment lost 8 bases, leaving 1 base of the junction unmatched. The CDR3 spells CASQGGNSPLHF. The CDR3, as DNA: TGTGCCAGCCAGGGGGGTAATTCACCCCTCCACTTT.

CDR3 region: CASTQVATVCTDTQYF. Here the CDR3 DNA reads TGTGCCAGCACCCAGGTGGCTACCGTATGCACAGATACGCAGTATTTT. This chain joins TRBV19 and TRBJ2-3; the D is unclear. Germline values: CDR1 LNHDA, CDR2 SQIVND (reference sequence). CDR3 length: 16 amino acids. V was trimmed by 9 bases and J by 1 base, leaving 20 bases between them.

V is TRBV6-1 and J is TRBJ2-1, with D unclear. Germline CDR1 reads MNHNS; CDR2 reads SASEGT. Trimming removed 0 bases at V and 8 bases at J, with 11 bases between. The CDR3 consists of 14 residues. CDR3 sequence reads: CASSEALRHYEQFF. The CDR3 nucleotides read TGTGCCAGCAGTGAAGCGCTTCGTCACTATGAGCAGTTCTTC.

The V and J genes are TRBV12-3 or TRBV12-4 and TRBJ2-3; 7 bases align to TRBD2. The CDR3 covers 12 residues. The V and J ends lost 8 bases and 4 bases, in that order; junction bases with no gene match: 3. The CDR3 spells CASAGEADTQYF. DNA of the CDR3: TGTGCCAGCGCGGGAGAGGCAGATACGCAGTATTTT.

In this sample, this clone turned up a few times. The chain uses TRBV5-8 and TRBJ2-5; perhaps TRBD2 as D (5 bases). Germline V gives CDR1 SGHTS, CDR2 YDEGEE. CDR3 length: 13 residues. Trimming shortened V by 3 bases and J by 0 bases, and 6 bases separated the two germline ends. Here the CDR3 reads CASSSDYQETQYF. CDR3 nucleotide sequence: TGTGCCAGCAGCTCGGACTACCAAGAGACCCAGTACTTC.

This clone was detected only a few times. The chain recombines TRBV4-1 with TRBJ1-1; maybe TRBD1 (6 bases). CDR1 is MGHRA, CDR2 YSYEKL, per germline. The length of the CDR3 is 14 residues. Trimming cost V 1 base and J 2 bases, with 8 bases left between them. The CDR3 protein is CASSQVQGNTEAFF. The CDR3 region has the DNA TGCGCCAGCAGCCAAGTACAGGGAAACACTGAAGCTTTCTTT.

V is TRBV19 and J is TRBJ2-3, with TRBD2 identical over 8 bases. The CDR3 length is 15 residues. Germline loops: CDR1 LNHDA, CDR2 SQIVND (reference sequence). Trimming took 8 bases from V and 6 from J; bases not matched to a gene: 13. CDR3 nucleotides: TGTGCCAGTTCGGGGGGCGCGGGGGGCCGTGATACGCAGTATTTT. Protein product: CASSGGAGGRDTQYF.

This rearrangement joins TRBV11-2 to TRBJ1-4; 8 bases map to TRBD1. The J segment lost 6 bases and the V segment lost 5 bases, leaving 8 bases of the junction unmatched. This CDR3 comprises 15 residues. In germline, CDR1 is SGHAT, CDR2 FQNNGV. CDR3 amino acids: CASSTYRGGDEKLFF. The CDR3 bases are TGTGCCAGCAGCACCTACAGGGGGGGGGATGAAAAACTGTTTTTT.

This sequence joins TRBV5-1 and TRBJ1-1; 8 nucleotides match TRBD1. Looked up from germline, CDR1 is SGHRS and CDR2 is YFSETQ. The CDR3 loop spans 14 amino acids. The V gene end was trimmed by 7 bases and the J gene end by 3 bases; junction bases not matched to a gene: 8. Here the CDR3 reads CASGSGGTDTEAFF. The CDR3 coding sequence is TGCGCCAGCGGATCAGGGGGCACTGACACTGAAGCTTTCTTT.

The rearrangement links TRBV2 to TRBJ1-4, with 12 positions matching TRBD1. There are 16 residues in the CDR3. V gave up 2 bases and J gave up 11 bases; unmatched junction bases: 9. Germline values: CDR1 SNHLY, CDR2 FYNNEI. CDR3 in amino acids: CASSESGDRGRGKLFF. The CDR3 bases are TGTGCCAGCAGTGAATCGGGGGACAGGGGGCGGGGGAAACTGTTTTTT.

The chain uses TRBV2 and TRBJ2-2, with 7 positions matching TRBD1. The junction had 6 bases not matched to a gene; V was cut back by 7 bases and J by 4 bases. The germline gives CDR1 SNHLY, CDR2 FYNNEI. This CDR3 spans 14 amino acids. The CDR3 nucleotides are TGTGCCAGCACTCCGGACAGGAGCACCGGGGAGCTGTTTTTT. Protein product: CASTPDRSTGELFF.

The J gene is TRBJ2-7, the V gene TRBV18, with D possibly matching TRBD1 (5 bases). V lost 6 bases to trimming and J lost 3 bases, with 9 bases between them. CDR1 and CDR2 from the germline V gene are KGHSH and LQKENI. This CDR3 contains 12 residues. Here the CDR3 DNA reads TGTGCCAGCTCGCCTGACAGCTACGAGCAGTACTTC. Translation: CASSPDSYEQYF.

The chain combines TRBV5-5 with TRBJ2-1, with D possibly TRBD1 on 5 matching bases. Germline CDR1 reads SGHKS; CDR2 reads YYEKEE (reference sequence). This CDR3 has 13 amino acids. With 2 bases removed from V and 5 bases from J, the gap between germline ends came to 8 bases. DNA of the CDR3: TGTGCCAGCAGCTTAGACAGCAACAATGAGCAGTTCTTC. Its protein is CASSLDSNNEQFF.

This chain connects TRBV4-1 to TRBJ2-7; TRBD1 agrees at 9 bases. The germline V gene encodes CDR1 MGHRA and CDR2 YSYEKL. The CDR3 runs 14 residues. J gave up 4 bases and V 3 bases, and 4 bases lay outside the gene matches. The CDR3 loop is CASSQTGGLYEQYF. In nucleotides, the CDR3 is TGCGCCAGCAGCCAGACAGGGGGTCTGTACGAGCAGTACTTC.

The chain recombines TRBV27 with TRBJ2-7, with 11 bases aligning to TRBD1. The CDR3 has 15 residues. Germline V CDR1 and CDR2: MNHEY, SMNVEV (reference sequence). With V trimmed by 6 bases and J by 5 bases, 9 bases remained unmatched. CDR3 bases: TGTGCCAGCAGCCCGCGGGACAGGGGGAGCGACGAGCAGTACTTC. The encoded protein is CASSPRDRGSDEQYF.

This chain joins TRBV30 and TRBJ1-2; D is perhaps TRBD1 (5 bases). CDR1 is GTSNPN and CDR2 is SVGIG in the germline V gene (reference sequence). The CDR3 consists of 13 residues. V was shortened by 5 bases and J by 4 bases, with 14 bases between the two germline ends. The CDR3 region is CAWSRGEGYGYTF. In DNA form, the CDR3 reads TGTGCCTGGTCCCGAGGGGAGGGCTATGGCTACACCTTC.

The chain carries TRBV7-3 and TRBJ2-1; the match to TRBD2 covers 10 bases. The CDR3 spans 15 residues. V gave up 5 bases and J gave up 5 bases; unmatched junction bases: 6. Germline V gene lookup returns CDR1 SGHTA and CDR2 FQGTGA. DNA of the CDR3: TGTGCCAGCAGCCCGGGACTAGCGATTCACAATGAGCAGTTCTTC. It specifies CASSPGLAIHNEQFF.

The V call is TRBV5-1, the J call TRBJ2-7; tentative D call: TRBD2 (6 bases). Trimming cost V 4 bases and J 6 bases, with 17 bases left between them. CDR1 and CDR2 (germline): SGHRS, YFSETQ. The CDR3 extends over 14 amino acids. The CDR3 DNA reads TGCGCCAGCAGCGGAAGCGGGCTAAGAGGCGAGCAGTACTTC. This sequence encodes CASSGSGLRGEQYF.

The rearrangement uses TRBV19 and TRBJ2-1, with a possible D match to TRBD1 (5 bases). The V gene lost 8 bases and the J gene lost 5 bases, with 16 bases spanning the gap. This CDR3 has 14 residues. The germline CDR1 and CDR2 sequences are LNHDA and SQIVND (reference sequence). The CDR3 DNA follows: TGTGCCAGTTCCCAGGGTTCAGTAGACAATGAGCAGTTCTTC. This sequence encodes CASSQGSVDNEQFF.

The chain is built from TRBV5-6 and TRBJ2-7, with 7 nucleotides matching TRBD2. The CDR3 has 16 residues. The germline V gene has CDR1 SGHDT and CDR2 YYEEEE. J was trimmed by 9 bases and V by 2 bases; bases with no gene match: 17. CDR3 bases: TGTGCCAGCAGCTTCCTTGGGGGGGACCCCTCGACTGGGCAGTACTTC. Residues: CASSFLGGDPSTGQYF.

Here the CDR3 DNA reads TGTGCCAGCAGTGGGATACTAAAGTCTGCGGTTTGGGAGAACACCATATATTTT. Translating it yields CASSGILKSAVWENTIYF. J is TRBJ1-3 and V is TRBV6-1; the D is unclear. The CDR3 is 18 amino acids. Per the germline V gene, CDR1 is MNHNS and CDR2 is SASEGT. The ends were cut back, 4 bases at V and 7 bases at J, with 26 bases in the middle.

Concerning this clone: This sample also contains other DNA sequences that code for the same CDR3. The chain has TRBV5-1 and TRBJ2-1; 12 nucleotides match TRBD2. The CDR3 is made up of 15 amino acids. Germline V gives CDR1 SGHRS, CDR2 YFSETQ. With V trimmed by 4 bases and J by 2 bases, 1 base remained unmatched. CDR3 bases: TGCGCCAGCAGCCTAGCGGGAGGGGCCTACAATGAGCAGTTCTTC. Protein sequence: CASSLAGGAYNEQFF. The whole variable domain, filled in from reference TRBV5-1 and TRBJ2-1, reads KAGVTQTPRYLIKTRGQQVTLSCSPISGHRSVSWYQQTPGQGLQFLFEYFSETQRNKGNFPGRFSGRQFSNSRSEMNVSTLELGDSALYLCASSLAGGAYNEQFFGPGTRLTVL.